Reported below is one T cell receptor beta chain. The data originate from a study of blood T cell repertoires in COVID-19. Clones were read by immunoSEQ multiplex PCR, and TCRdb kept only the in-frame ones, dropping some. This sample carries over 250,000 clones, 80% to 90% of them seen once, and the ten largest clones take approximately 9.9%. CDR1 is MDHEN, CDR2 SYDVKM, per germline. The CDR3 consists of 13 residues. Trimming removed 6 bases from V and 6 bases from J, with 14 bases in between. This chain links TRBV28 with TRBJ1-2; D call uncertain. Sequencing was done on a sample of peripheral blood. This TCR came from a woman aged 70-85 years with acute or convalescent COVID-19. CDR3 loop: CASSGSLLDGYTF. CDR3 DNA: TGTGCCAGCAGCGGGAGCCTCTTAGATGGCTACACCTTC.